This T cell receptor (beta chain) came from a study of T cell responses to AZD1222 COVID-19 vaccine. Notes on this clone: Antigen specificity is unknown.

Broader study findings: There were mostly white British donors and more females than males, and clonal diversity was possibly underestimated. Reports say nearly half of spike-specific TCRs go after unmutated variant regions.

The protocol was immunoSEQ multiplex PCR, while the TCRdb copy is restricted to in-frame clones and leaves out a portion. The table includes 130,000 or so clones, 75% to 95% detected once. The CDR3 totals 16 residues. Germline assignment: CDR1 LGHDT and CDR2 YNNKEL (reference sequence). The V end was cut by 0 bases, the J end by 4 bases, with 15 bases between. The clonotype was recovered from an adult who received the AZD1222 COVID-19 vaccine. The V gene is TRBV3-1 (or the pseudogene TRBV3-2), the J gene TRBJ1-1; possibly TRBD1 for D (6 bases). The sample in question was peripheral blood, obtained 28 days after the second AZD1222 dose. The CDR3, as DNA: TGTGCCAGCAGCCAAGACTGGATGGGAGGGGGCACTGAAGCTTTCTTT. This translates into CASSQDWMGGGTEAFF.